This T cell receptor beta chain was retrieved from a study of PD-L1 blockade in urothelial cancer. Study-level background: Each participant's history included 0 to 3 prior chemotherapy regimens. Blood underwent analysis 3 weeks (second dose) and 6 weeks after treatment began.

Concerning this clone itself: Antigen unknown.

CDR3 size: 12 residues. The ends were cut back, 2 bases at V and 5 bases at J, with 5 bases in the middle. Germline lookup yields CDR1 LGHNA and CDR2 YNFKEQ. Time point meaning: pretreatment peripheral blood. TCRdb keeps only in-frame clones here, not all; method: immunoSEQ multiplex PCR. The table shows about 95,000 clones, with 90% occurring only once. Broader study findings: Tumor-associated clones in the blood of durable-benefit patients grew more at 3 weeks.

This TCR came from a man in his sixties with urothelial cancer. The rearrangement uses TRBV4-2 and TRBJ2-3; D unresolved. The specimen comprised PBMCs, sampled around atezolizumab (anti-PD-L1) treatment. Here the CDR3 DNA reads TGTGCCAGCAGCCAATCCGGAGATACGCAGTATTTT. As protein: CASSQSGDTQYF.